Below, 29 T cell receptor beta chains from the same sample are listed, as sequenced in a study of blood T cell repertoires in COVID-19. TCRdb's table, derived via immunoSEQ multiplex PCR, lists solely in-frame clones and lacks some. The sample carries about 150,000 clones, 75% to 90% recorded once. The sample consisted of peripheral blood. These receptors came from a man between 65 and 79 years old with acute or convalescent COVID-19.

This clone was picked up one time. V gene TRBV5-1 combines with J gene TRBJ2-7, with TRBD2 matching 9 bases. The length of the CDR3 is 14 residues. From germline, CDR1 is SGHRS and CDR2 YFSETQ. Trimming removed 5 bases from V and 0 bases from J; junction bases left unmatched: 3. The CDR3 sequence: CASSRTSDSYEQYF. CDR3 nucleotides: TGCGCCAGCAGTCGGACTAGCGACTCCTACGAGCAGTACTTC.

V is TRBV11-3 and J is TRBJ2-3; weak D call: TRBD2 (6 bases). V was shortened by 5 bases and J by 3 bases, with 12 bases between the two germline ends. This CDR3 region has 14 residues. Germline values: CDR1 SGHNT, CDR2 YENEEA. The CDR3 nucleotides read TGTGCCAGCAGCCCCGGTCGGGGGACAGATACGCAGTATTTT. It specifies CASSPGRGTDTQYF. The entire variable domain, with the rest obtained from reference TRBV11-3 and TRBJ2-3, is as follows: EAGVVQSPRYKIIEKKQPVAFWCNPISGHNTLYWYLQNLGQGPELLIRYENEEAVDDSQLPKDRFSAERLKGVDSTLKIQPAELGDSAVYLCASSPGRGTDTQYFGPGTRLTVL.

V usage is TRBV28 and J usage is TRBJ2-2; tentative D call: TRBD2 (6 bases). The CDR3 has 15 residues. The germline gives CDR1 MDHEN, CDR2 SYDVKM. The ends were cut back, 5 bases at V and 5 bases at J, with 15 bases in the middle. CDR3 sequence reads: CASSPPPRETGELFF. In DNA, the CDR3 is TGTGCCAGCAGTCCGCCCCCACGGGAGACCGGGGAGCTGTTTTTT. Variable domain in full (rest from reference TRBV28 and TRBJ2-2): DVKVTQSSRYLVKRTGEKVFLECVQDMDHENMFWYRQDPGLGLRLIYFSYDVKMKEKGDIPEGYSVSREKKERFSLILESASTNQTSMYLCASSPPPRETGELFFGEGSRLTVL.

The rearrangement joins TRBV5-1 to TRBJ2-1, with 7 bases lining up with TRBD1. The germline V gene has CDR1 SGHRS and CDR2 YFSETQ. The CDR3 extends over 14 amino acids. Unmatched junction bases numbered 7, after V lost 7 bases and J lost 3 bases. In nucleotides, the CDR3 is TGCGCCAGCGCCCACGACAGGGACTACAATGAGCAGTTCTTC. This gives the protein CASAHDRDYNEQFF.

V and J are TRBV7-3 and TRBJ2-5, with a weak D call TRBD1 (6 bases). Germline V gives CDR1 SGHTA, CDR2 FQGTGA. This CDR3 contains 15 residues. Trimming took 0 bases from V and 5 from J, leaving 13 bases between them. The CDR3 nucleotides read TGTGCCAGCAGCTTAACGGGACACCGAGGGGAGACCCAGTACTTC. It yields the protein CASSLTGHRGETQYF. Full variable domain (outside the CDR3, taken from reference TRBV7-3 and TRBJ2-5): GAGVSQTPSNKVTEKGKYVELRCDPISGHTALYWYRQSLGQGPEFLIYFQGTGAADDSGLPNDRFFAVRPEGSVSTLKIQRTERGDSAVYLCASSLTGHRGETQYFGPGTRLLVL.

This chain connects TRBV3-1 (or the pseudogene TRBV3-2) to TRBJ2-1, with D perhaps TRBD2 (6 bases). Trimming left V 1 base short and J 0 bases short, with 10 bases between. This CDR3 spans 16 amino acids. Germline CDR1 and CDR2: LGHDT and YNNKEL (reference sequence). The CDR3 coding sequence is TGTGCCAGCAGCCAAGGGGGAGGTTTCTCCTACAATGAGCAGTTCTTC. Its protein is CASSQGGGFSYNEQFF.

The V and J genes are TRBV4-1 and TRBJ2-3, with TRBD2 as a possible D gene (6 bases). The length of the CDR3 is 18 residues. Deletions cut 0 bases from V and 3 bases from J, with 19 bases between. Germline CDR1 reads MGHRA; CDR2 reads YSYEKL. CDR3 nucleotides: TGCGCCAGCAGCCAAGATGACGGGGCTAGCGAAAAAACAGATACGCAGTATTTT. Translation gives CASSQDDGASEKTDTQYF.

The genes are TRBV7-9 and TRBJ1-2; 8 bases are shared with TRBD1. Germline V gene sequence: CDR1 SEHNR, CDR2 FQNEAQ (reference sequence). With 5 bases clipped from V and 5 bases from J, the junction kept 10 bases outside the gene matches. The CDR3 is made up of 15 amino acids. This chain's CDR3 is CASSTDRVFEYGYTF. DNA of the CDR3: TGTGCCAGCAGCACGGACAGGGTTTTCGAATATGGCTACACCTTC.

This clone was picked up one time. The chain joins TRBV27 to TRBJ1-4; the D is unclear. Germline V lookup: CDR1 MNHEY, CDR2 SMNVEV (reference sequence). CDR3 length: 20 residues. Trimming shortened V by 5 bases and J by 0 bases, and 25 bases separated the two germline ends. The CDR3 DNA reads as TGTGCCAGCAGTCCAACCCTCGGAGGGTTTGTATCGGCAACTAATGAAAAACTGTTTTTT. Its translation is CASSPTLGGFVSATNEKLFF.

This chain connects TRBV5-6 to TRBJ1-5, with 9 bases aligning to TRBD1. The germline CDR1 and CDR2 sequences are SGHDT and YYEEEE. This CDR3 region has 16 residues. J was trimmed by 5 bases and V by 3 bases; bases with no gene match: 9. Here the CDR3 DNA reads TGTGCCAGCAGCTCTCTCGGACAGGGGAGGGATCAGCCCCAGCATTTT. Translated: CASSSLGQGRDQPQHF.

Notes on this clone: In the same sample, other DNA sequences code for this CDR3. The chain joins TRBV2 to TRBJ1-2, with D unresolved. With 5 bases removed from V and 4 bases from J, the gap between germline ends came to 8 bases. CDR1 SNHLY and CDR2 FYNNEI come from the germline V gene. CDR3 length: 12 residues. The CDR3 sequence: CASSPTSYGYTF. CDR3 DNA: TGTGCCAGCAGTCCCACTTCCTATGGCTACACCTTC.

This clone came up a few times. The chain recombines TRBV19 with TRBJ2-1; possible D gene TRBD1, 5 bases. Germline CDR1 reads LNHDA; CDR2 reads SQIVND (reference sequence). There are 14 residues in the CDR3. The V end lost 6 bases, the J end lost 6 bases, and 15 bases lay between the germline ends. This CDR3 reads CASSTDSIPNEQFF. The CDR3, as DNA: TGTGCCAGTAGCACAGACAGTATACCCAATGAGCAGTTCTTC.

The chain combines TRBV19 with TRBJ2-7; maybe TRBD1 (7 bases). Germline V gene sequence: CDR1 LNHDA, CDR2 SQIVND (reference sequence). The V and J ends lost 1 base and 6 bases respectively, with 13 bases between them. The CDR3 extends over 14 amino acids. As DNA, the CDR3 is TGTGCCAGTAGTATAGGGCAGGGGGGAAGCGAGCAGTACTTC. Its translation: CASSIGQGGSEQYF.

CDR3 in amino acids: CASSPGLAGPYEQYF. In DNA, the CDR3 is TGTGCCAGCTCACCGGGACTAGCGGGACCCTACGAGCAGTACTTC. The gene calls are TRBV18 and TRBJ2-7, with 13 bases that match TRBD2. The CDR3 sequence is 15 residues long. The germline CDR1 and CDR2 sequences are KGHSH and LQKENI. J gave up 2 bases and V 3 bases, and 1 base lay outside the gene matches.

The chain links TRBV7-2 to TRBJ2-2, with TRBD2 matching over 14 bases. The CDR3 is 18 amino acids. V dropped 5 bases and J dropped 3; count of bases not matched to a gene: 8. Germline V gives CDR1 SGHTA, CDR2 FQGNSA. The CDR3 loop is CASSTGLAGGQDTGELFF. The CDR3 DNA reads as TGTGCCAGCAGCACCGGACTAGCGGGGGGACAGGACACCGGGGAGCTGTTTTTT.

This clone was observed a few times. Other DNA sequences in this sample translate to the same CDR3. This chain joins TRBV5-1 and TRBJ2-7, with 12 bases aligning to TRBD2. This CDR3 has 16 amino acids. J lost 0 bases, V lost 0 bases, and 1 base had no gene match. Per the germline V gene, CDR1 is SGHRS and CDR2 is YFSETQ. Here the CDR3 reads CASSLGLAGASYEQYF. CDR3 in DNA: TGCGCCAGCAGCTTGGGACTAGCGGGGGCCTCCTACGAGCAGTACTTC.

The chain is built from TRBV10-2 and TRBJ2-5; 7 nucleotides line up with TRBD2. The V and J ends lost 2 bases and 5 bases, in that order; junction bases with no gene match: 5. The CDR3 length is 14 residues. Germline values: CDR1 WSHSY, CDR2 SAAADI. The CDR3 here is CASSEEGRAETQYF. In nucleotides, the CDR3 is TGCGCCAGCAGTGAGGAGGGGAGGGCGGAGACCCAGTACTTC.

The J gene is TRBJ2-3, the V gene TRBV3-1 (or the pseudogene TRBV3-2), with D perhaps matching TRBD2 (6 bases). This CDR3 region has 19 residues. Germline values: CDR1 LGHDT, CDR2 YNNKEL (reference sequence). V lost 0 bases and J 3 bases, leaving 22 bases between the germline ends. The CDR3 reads CASSQDLGTGTRGTDTQYF. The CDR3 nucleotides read TGTGCCAGCAGCCAAGACCTCGGGACCGGGACTCGCGGGACAGATACGCAGTATTTT.

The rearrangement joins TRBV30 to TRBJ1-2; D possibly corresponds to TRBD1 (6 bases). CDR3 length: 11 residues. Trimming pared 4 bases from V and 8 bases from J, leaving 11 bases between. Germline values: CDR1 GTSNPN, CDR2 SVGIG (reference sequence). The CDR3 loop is CAWKRGIGYTF. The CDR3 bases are TGTGCCTGGAAGAGGGGGATCGGCTACACCTTC.

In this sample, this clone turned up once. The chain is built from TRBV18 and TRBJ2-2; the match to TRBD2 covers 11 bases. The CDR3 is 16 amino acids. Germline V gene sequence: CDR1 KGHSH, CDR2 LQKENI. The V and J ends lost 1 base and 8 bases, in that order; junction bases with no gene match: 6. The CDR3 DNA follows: TGTGCCAGCTCACCACGAACTAGCGGGGGTCCGGGGGAGCTGTTTTTT. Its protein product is CASSPRTSGGPGELFF.

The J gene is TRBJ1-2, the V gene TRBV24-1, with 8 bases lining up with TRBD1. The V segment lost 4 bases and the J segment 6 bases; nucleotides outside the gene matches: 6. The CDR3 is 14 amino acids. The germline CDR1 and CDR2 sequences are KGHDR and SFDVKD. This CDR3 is CATSDPDRGNGYTF. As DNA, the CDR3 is TGTGCCACCAGTGACCCCGACAGGGGCAATGGCTACACCTTC.

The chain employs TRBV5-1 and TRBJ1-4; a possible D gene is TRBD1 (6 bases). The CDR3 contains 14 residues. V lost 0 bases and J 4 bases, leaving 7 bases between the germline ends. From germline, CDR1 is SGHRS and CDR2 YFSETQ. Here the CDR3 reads CASSLGQDNEKLFF. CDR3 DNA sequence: TGCGCCAGCAGCTTGGGACAGGATAATGAAAAACTGTTTTTT.

The CDR3 coding sequence is TGTGCCACCAGCCCTCGGAGCTCTGGAAACACCATATATTTT. Protein sequence: CATSPRSSGNTIYF. The gene calls are TRBV15 and TRBJ1-3; no definite D call. The CDR3 extends over 14 amino acids. V gave up 5 bases and J gave up 0 bases, with 8 bases separating them. Looked up from germline, CDR1 is LNHNV and CDR2 is YYDKDF (reference sequence).

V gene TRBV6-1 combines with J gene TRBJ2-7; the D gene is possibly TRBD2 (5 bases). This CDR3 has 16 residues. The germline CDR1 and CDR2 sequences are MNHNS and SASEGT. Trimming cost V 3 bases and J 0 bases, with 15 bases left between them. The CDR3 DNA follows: TGTGCCAGCAGTGAGGTGAGAGGACGGGGCTCCTACGAGCAGTACTTC. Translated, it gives CASSEVRGRGSYEQYF.

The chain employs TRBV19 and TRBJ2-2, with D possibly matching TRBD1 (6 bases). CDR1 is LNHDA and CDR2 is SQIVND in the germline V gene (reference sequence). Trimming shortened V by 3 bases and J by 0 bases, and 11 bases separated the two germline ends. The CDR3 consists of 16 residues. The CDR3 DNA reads TGTGCCAGTAGTATTCAAGGGGGTACGAACACCGGGGAGCTGTTTTTT. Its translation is CASSIQGGTNTGELFF.

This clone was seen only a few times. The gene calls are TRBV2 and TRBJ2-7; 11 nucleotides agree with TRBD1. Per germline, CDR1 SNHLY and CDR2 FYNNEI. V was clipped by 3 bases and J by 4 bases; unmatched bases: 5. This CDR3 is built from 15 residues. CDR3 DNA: TGTGCCAGCAGTGAGAGGGGACAGGGGGGTTACGAGCAGTACTTC. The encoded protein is CASSERGQGGYEQYF.

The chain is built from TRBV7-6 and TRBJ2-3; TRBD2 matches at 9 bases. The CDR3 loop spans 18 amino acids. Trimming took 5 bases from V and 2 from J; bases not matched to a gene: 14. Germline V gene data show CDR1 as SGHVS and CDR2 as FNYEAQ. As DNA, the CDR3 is TGTGCCAGCAGCCCGGGACTAGCCAACCACCCAGCCACAGATACGCAGTATTTT. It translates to CASSPGLANHPATDTQYF.

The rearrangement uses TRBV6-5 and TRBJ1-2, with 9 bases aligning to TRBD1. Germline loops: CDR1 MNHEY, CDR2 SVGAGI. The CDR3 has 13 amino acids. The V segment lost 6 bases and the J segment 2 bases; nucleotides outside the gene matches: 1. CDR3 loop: CASRGQGNYGYTF. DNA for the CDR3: TGTGCCAGCAGAGGACAGGGGAACTATGGCTACACCTTC.

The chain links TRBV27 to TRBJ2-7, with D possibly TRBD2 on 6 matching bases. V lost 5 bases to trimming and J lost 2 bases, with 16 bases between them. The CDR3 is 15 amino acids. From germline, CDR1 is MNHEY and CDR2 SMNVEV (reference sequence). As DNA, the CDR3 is TGTGCCAGCAGTAGGACCGGGACTCCCCCCTACGAGCAGTACTTC. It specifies CASSRTGTPPYEQYF.